These 8 T cell receptor beta chains came from one sample sequenced in a study of T-cell memory formation after mild COVID-19. TCRdb re-derived calls from the 5' RACE reads in MiXCR, one entry per CDR3 protein. The data show about 400,000 distinct CDR3 sequences, more than 20% seen once. Sequenced material: PBMCs or a T cell subset sorted from them (not recorded which). The source of these receptors is an adult woman who had mild COVID-19 (a few samples of this study predate the infection). Cell type and time point are not known.

This clonotype was detected once. This chain joins TRBV7-9 and TRBJ2-7, with D perhaps TRBD1 (6 bases). The V gene lost 4 bases and the J gene lost 3 bases, with 16 bases spanning the gap. This CDR3 region has 15 residues. Germline CDR1 SEHNR, CDR2 FQNEAQ (reference sequence). CDR3 in DNA: TGTGCCAGCAGCTCCCCCTTCACAGGGAACTACGAGCAGTACTTC. Its protein product is CASSSPFTGNYEQYF.

The CDR3 reads CASSPGPPYEQYF. The DNA of the CDR3 is TGTGCCAGCAGCCCGGGACCCCCCTACGAGCAGTACTTC. The rearrangement joins TRBV27 to TRBJ2-7; D may match TRBD1 or TRBD2 (5 bases each). V lost 6 bases to trimming and J lost 2 bases, with 11 bases between them. This CDR3 has 13 residues. Germline V gene data show CDR1 as MNHEY and CDR2 as SMNVEV (reference sequence).

This chain links TRBV5-1 with TRBJ2-2, with 11 bases identical to TRBD2. Germline-derived CDR1 and CDR2 are SGHRS and YFSETQ. V shed 5 bases and J 6 bases; nucleotides not matched to a gene: 6. The CDR3 totals 15 residues. The CDR3: CASRLAGVSAGELFF. CDR3 DNA: TGCGCCAGCAGACTAGCGGGAGTATCGGCCGGGGAGCTGTTTTTT. The full variable domain, rest sourced from reference TRBV5-1 and TRBJ2-2, is KAGVTQTPRYLIKTRGQQVTLSCSPISGHRSVSWYQQTPGQGLQFLFEYFSETQRNKGNFPGRFSGRQFSNSRSEMNVSTLELGDSALYLCASRLAGVSAGELFFGEGSRLTVL.

The chain is built from TRBV3-1 and TRBJ1-1; D unclear. CDR3 length: 13 amino acids. V dropped 3 bases and J dropped 1 base, with 6 bases sitting between them. Germline assignment: CDR1 LGHDT and CDR2 YNNKEL (reference sequence). DNA of the CDR3: TGTGCCAGCAGCCAGGGCACGAACACTGAAGCTTTCTTT. Translating gives CASSQGTNTEAFF.

The V and J genes are TRBV12-3 or TRBV12-4 and TRBJ2-1; a weak D match, TRBD2 (6 bases). Trimming removed 7 bases from V and 0 bases from J, with 16 bases in between. This CDR3 has 16 residues. CDR3 region: CASNNIAASSYNEQFF. In DNA form, the CDR3 reads TGTGCCAGCAACAACATAGCGGCCAGCTCCTACAATGAGCAGTTCTTC.

This chain uses TRBV12-3 or TRBV12-4 with TRBJ2-5, with 10 bases that match TRBD1. The CDR3 runs to 16 residues. With V trimmed by 5 bases and J by 7 bases, 13 bases remained unmatched. The CDR3 loop is CASSPQTGTGVGTQYF. For the CDR3, the DNA is TGTGCCAGCAGTCCACAAACCGGGACAGGGGTGGGGACCCAGTACTTC.

This clonotype was counted a single time. V gene TRBV27 combines with J gene TRBJ2-7; TRBD1 agrees at 7 bases. This CDR3 comprises 14 residues. Germline CDR1 and CDR2: MNHEY and SMNVEV (reference sequence). With V trimmed by 4 bases and J by 2 bases, 5 bases remained unmatched. CDR3 nucleotide sequence: TGTGCCAGCAGTTCACAGGGGACCACCTACGAGCAGTACTTC. Its protein product is CASSSQGTTYEQYF.

V gene TRBV12-3 or TRBV12-4 combines with J gene TRBJ2-2; 8 bases are shared with TRBD1. Losses at the gene ends were 5 bases for V and 7 bases for J; bases not matched to a gene: 6. The CDR3 has 14 residues. The CDR3 loop is CASSPRGRIGELFF. Here the CDR3 DNA reads TGTGCCAGCAGTCCCAGGGGGCGCATCGGGGAGCTGTTTTTT.